Listed below are T cell receptor beta chains from one sample, sequenced in a study of cytomegalovirus exposure and HLA in healthy donors. TCRdb keeps only in-frame clones here, not all; method: immunoSEQ multiplex PCR. Here the sample spans around 200,000 clones, 81% being singletons. Sequencing was done on a sample of PBMCs. These receptors were taken from a man aged 45-65 years in good health and CMV-seronegative. Both conserved end residues are part of each CDR3. The D gene is left open where the match is weak. The size entry is marked missing in some rows and otherwise reads once, few, many or a size class.

v_call: TRBV5-1
d_call: .
j_call: TRBJ2-7
clone_size: .
cdr3_nt: TGCGCCAGCAGCTTGGGGCTGCTCTACGAGCAGTACTTC
cdr3_aa: CASSLGLLYEQYF

v_call: TRBV7-2
d_call: .
j_call: TRBJ2-1
clone_size: .
cdr3_nt: TGTGCCAGCAGCTTAGGAACGAGCAATGAGCAGTTCTTC
cdr3_aa: CASSLGTSNEQFF

v_call: TRBV7-2
d_call: .
j_call: TRBJ1-1
clone_size: .
cdr3_nt: TGTGCCAGCAGCCCTCAGAGGAGGAACACTGAAGCTTTCTTT
cdr3_aa: CASSPQRRNTEAFF

v_call: TRBV6-1
d_call: .
j_call: TRBJ2-7
clone_size: .
cdr3_nt: TGTGCCAGCAGACTCCACAGGGATTCGTTCTACGAGCAGTACTTC
cdr3_aa: CASRLHRDSFYEQYF

v_call: TRBV7-2
d_call: TRBD1
j_call: TRBJ1-1
clone_size: .
cdr3_nt: TGTGCCAGCAGCCTGGGACAGGGGAGCACTGAAGCTTTCTTT
cdr3_aa: CASSLGQGSTEAFF

v_call: TRBV9
d_call: .
j_call: TRBJ2-1
clone_size: .
cdr3_nt: TGTGCCAGCAGCGTCAGTGTCATCTCCTACAATGAGCAGTTCTTC
cdr3_aa: CASSVSVISYNEQFF

v_call: TRBV27
d_call: .
j_call: TRBJ1-3
clone_size: .
cdr3_nt: TGTGCCAGCAGTTTATTCGGGAGGACGGGAAACACTATATATTTT
cdr3_aa: CASSLFGRTGNTIYF

v_call: TRBV7-9
d_call: .
j_call: TRBJ1-5
clone_size: .
cdr3_nt: TGTTCCAGCAGCTTATCAGGGTCCAACAATCAGCCCCAGCATTTT
cdr3_aa: CSSSLSGSNNQPQHF

v_call: TRBV7-8
d_call: TRBD1
j_call: TRBJ2-6
clone_size: .
cdr3_nt: TGTGCCAGCAGCCCCTTCGACAGGGGGCTGGCCAACGTCCTGACTTTC
cdr3_aa: CASSPFDRGLANVLTF

v_call: TRBV5-5
d_call: .
j_call: TRBJ1-1
clone_size: .
cdr3_nt: TGTGCCAGCAGTGGCACGGCAGGGGTATACACTGAAGCTTTCTTT
cdr3_aa: CASSGTAGVYTEAFF

v_call: TRBV5-3
d_call: .
j_call: TRBJ1-5
clone_size: few
cdr3_nt: TGTGCCAGAAGCTTGACAGGGTATAGCAATCAGCCCCAGCATTTT
cdr3_aa: CARSLTGYSNQPQHF

v_call: TRBV6-1
d_call: TRBD1
j_call: TRBJ1-2
clone_size: .
cdr3_nt: TGTGCCAGCAGTGAGCCTGGACAGGGGAGTCAATATTTCTACACCTTC
cdr3_aa: CASSEPGQGSQYFYTF

v_call: TRBV6-1
d_call: .
j_call: TRBJ1-4
clone_size: once
cdr3_nt: TGTGCCAGCAGTGAAGCGCTAGGGGCAACTAATGAAAAACTGTTTTTT
cdr3_aa: CASSEALGATNEKLFF

v_call: TRBV14
d_call: TRBD2
j_call: TRBJ2-2
clone_size: .
cdr3_nt: TGTGCCAGCAGCCAACTGGGGGGGAAGGGCACCGGGGAGCTGTTTTTT
cdr3_aa: CASSQLGGKGTGELFF

v_call: TRBV9
d_call: TRBD1
j_call: TRBJ2-3
clone_size: once
cdr3_nt: TGTGCCAGCAGCGGATTCTGGGGACAGGGTGCAGATACGCAGTATTTT
cdr3_aa: CASSGFWGQGADTQYF

v_call: TRBV9
d_call: .
j_call: TRBJ1-6
clone_size: .
cdr3_nt: TGTGCCAGCAGCCGGTGGGAGTCACCCCTCCACTTT
cdr3_aa: CASSRWESPLHF

v_call: TRBV9
d_call: .
j_call: TRBJ1-1
clone_size: .
cdr3_nt: TGTGCCAGCAGCCCATCGGGACTTACGAACACTGAAGCTTTCTTT
cdr3_aa: CASSPSGLTNTEAFF

v_call: TRBV30
d_call: TRBD2
j_call: TRBJ2-7
clone_size: .
cdr3_nt: TGTGCCTTGGACACGGCGGGGGGCGGGTACGAGCAGTACTTC
cdr3_aa: CALDTAGGGYEQYF

v_call: TRBV6-5
d_call: .
j_call: TRBJ2-7
clone_size: once
cdr3_nt: TGTGCCAGCAGTTATCGATTGGGGAGCTCCTACGAGCAGTACTTC
cdr3_aa: CASSYRLGSSYEQYF

v_call: TRBV19
d_call: .
j_call: TRBJ2-2
clone_size: .
cdr3_nt: TGTGCCAGTAGTATAGGGGCGCCCCCCCCCGGGGAGCTGTTTTTT
cdr3_aa: CASSIGAPPPGELFF

v_call: TRBV7-6
d_call: .
j_call: TRBJ2-5
clone_size: .
cdr3_nt: TGTGCCAGCAGCCTAGAAACCCACGGAGAGACCCAGTACTTC
cdr3_aa: CASSLETHGETQYF

v_call: TRBV11-3
d_call: TRBD1
j_call: TRBJ2-5
clone_size: once
cdr3_nt: TGTGCCAGCAGCCCAAGGACAGGCGAAGGGACCCAGTACTTC
cdr3_aa: CASSPRTGEGTQYF

v_call: TRBV18
d_call: TRBD1
j_call: TRBJ1-2
clone_size: .
cdr3_nt: TGTGCCAGCTCACCCGGTCAGGGGGTCAGCTATGGCTACACCTTC
cdr3_aa: CASSPGQGVSYGYTF

v_call: TRBV10-1
d_call: TRBD1
j_call: TRBJ1-6
clone_size: .
cdr3_nt: TGCGCCAGCAGAGGACAGGGAAAATCACCCCTCCACTTT
cdr3_aa: CASRGQGKSPLHF

v_call: TRBV5-6
d_call: TRBD2
j_call: TRBJ2-1
clone_size: .
cdr3_nt: TGTGCCAGCAGCGGGCTACTAGCGGGGGGATACAATGAGCAGTTCTTC
cdr3_aa: CASSGLLAGGYNEQFF

v_call: TRBV18
d_call: .
j_call: TRBJ2-2
clone_size: .
cdr3_nt: TGTGCCAGCTCTCCCGACAGCGGGGAGCTGTTTTTT
cdr3_aa: CASSPDSGELFF

v_call: TRBV29-1
d_call: .
j_call: TRBJ1-2
clone_size: .
cdr3_nt: TGCAGCGTGGGGGCCGACCAGTATGGCTACACCTTC
cdr3_aa: CSVGADQYGYTF

v_call: TRBV19
d_call: TRBD1
j_call: TRBJ1-4
clone_size: .
cdr3_nt: TGTGCCAGTAGCCCAGGGGGGAGAGGTGAAAAACTGTTTTTT
cdr3_aa: CASSPGGRGEKLFF

v_call: TRBV30
d_call: .
j_call: TRBJ2-7
clone_size: .
cdr3_nt: TGTGCCTGGAGTGTGCAGGGAGGAAAAAACGAGCAGTACTTC
cdr3_aa: CAWSVQGGKNEQYF

v_call: TRBV15
d_call: .
j_call: TRBJ2-5
clone_size: .
cdr3_nt: TGTGCCACCAGCAGAGCCAGGGATGAGACCCAGTACTTC
cdr3_aa: CATSRARDETQYF

v_call: TRBV18
d_call: TRBD1
j_call: TRBJ1-2
clone_size: .
cdr3_nt: TGTGCCAGCTCACCGAAAGGAGACAGGGGGCGTGGAGGCTACACCTTC
cdr3_aa: CASSPKGDRGRGGYTF

v_call: TRBV7-9
d_call: .
j_call: TRBJ1-2
clone_size: .
cdr3_nt: TGTGCCAGCAGCCGACGGGAGGATCACTATGGCTACACCTTC
cdr3_aa: CASSRREDHYGYTF

v_call: TRBV7-9
d_call: TRBD2
j_call: TRBJ2-1
clone_size: .
cdr3_nt: TGTGCCAGCAACTTAGAGGGCGGGGGGATCTACAATGAGCAGTTCTTC
cdr3_aa: CASNLEGGGIYNEQFF

v_call: TRBV27
d_call: .
j_call: TRBJ1-2
clone_size: .
cdr3_nt: TGTGCCAGCAGTTTCCTGGGACACCCGGGTACCTTC
cdr3_aa: CASSFLGHPGTF

v_call: TRBV27
d_call: .
j_call: TRBJ1-4
clone_size: .
cdr3_nt: TGTGCCAGCCAGGGGTTATCTAATGAAAAACTGTTTTTT
cdr3_aa: CASQGLSNEKLFF

v_call: TRBV15
d_call: .
j_call: TRBJ2-7
clone_size: once
cdr3_nt: TGTGCCACCAGCCCCGATACGGGTCATACCTACGAGCAGTACTTC
cdr3_aa: CATSPDTGHTYEQYF

v_call: TRBV5-6
d_call: .
j_call: TRBJ2-3
clone_size: .
cdr3_nt: TGTGCCAGCAGCTGGCCGGAGGCAGATACGCAGTATTTT
cdr3_aa: CASSWPEADTQYF

v_call: TRBV5-6
d_call: .
j_call: TRBJ1-2
clone_size: once
cdr3_nt: TGTGCCAGCAGCCAGGTTCTCTGGGTTCGGGGCTACACCTTC
cdr3_aa: CASSQVLWVRGYTF

v_call: TRBV28
d_call: .
j_call: TRBJ2-7
clone_size: .
cdr3_nt: TGTGCCAGCAGTTTACCCGACAGAATTTACGAGCAGTACTTC
cdr3_aa: CASSLPDRIYEQYF

v_call: TRBV9
d_call: TRBD1
j_call: TRBJ2-3
clone_size: .
cdr3_nt: TGTGCCAGCAGCCCGACAGGGTTCCCAGATACGCAGTATTTT
cdr3_aa: CASSPTGFPDTQYF

v_call: TRBV6-6
d_call: TRBD2
j_call: TRBJ2-1
clone_size: .
cdr3_nt: TGTGCCAGCAGTTCCACGACTAGCGGGGGGGGCAATGAGCAGTTCTTC
cdr3_aa: CASSSTTSGGGNEQFF